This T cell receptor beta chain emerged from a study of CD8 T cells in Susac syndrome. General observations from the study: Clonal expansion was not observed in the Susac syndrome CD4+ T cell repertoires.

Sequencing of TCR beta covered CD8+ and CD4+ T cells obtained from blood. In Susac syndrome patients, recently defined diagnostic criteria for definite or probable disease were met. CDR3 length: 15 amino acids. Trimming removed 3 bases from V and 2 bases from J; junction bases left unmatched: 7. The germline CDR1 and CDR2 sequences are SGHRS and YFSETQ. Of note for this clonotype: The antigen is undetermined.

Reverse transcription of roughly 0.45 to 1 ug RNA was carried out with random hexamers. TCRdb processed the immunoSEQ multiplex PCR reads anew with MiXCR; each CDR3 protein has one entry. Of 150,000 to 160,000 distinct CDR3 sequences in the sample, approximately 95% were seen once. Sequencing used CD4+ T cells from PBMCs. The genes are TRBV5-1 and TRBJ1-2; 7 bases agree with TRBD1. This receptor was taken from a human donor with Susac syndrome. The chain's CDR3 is CASSSGTAGNYGYTF. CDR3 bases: TGCGCCAGCAGCTCCGGGACAGCCGGAAACTATGGCTACACCTTC.